These T cell receptor beta chains were read from a single sample in a study of CD8 T cells in ankylosing spondylitis. TCRdb recomputed calls from the 5' RACE reads with MiXCR, one row per CDR3 protein. Found here are tens of thousands of distinct CDR3 sequences, under 5.5% of them singletons; the top ten hold 2% to 2.5%. Sequencing used blood, either unsorted or a sorted T cell fraction (not recorded which). These receptors all stem from a male donor with ankylosing spondylitis or in good health (not recorded which). CDR3s include the opening cysteine and the closing phenylalanine or tryptophan. D genes are given only for firm matches. Clone sizes are given selectively: once, few, many, or a class where the clone is expanded.

j_call	v_call	clone_size	d_call	cdr3_nt	cdr3_aa
TRBJ2-3	TRBV6-4	NA	NA	TGTGCCAGCAGTGACGGAGGGGCCGGCGAGACAGATACGCAGTATTTT	CASSDGGAGETDTQYF
TRBJ1-5	TRBV5-5	many	TRBD1	TGTGCCAGCAGCGTAGGACAGGGTGGCAATCAGCCCCAGCATTTT	CASSVGQGGNQPQHF
TRBJ2-7	TRBV7-9	many	TRBD1	TGTGCCAGCAGCTTCCCCCGGAATAGACAGGGCAGCGAGCAGTACTTC	CASSFPRNRQGSEQYF
TRBJ1-4	TRBV5-1	many	NA	TGCGCCAGCAGCTCGCAAAGAGCCCTAAGGCTCGAAAAACTGTTTTTT	CASSSQRALRLEKLFF
TRBJ2-7	TRBV20-1	few	NA	TGCAGTGCCATCCACAGGGGGGGCTCCTACGAGCAGTACTTC	CSAIHRGGSYEQYF
TRBJ2-7	TRBV20-1	many	NA	TGCAGTGCTCTCGTTCCTCTCAGGTACGAGCAGTACTTC	CSALVPLRYEQYF
TRBJ2-2	TRBV4-1	many	NA	TGCGCCAGCAGCCAAGATGTGGGGGATAGCACCGGGGAGCTGTTTTTT	CASSQDVGDSTGELFF
TRBJ2-3	TRBV9	many	NA	TGTGCCAGCAGCGTAGGGGGCGCAGATACGCAGTATTTT	CASSVGGADTQYF
TRBJ2-3	TRBV9	many	NA	TGTGCCAGCAGCGTAGAACCCGGCCCCCAATTGGATACGCAGTATTTT	CASSVEPGPQLDTQYF
TRBJ2-1	TRBV20-1	many	TRBD2	TGCAGTGCTAGGGAGGGCGGGGGATCCTACAATGAGCAGTTCTTC	CSAREGGGSYNEQFF
TRBJ2-5	TRBV28	many	TRBD1	TGTGCCAGCAGTCCCGGGACAGAAGAGACCCAGTACTTC	CASSPGTEETQYF
TRBJ1-1	TRBV3-1	NA	NA	TGTGCCAGCAGCCCAGGATTGGTTGAGTCTGAAGCTTTCTTT	CASSPGLVESEAFF
TRBJ2-1	TRBV10-2	many	TRBD1	TGCGCCAGCAGCCGGACAGGGTGGGATGAGCAGTTCTTC	CASSRTGWDEQFF
TRBJ2-7	TRBV5-1	many	NA	TGCGCCAGCAGCCCGGAAACGAGGAGGACCTACGAGCAGTACTTC	CASSPETRRTYEQYF
TRBJ1-4	TRBV5-1	medium-sized	TRBD1	TGCGCCAGCAGCTTCAGGGGGCAGGATGAAAAACTGTTTTTT	CASSFRGQDEKLFF
TRBJ2-5	TRBV9	many	NA	TGTGCCAGCAGCGTCACAGGGACGGAGACCCAGTACTTC	CASSVTGTETQYF
TRBJ2-2	TRBV18	many	NA	TGTGCCAGCTCTGGCGGAGGTAACACCGGGGAGCTGTTTTTT	CASSGGGNTGELFF
TRBJ2-1	TRBV5-1	many	TRBD1	TGCGCCAGCAGCTTACAGGGGACCCCTCAGTTCTTC	CASSLQGTPQFF
TRBJ2-7	TRBV29-1	many	NA	TGCAGCGTTTATTTTGACAATTGGCACCCCTACGAGCAGTACTTC	CSVYFDNWHPYEQYF
TRBJ2-3	TRBV3-1	many	TRBD1	TGTGCCAGCAGCCAAGATAGAGGGGGCATTAGCACAGATACGCAGTATTTT	CASSQDRGGISTDTQYF
TRBJ2-6	TRBV12-3/TRBV12-4	many	NA	TGTGCCAGCAGTTTAGGGGGCTCTGGGGCCAACGTCCTGACTTTC	CASSLGGSGANVLTF
TRBJ2-1	TRBV10-1	many	TRBD1	TGCGCCAGCAGTGAGGTGGGGACAGGTGGTTGGAATGAGCAGTTCTTC	CASSEVGTGGWNEQFF
TRBJ2-1	TRBV6-1	many	TRBD2	TGTGCCAGCAGCCTAGCGGGGGGGCGATACAATGAGCAGTTCTTC	CASSLAGGRYNEQFF
TRBJ1-5	TRBV12-3/TRBV12-4	many	TRBD1	TGTGCCAGCAGTTTACAGGGGGCTCAGCCCCAGCATTTT	CASSLQGAQPQHF
TRBJ1-5	TRBV3-1	many	NA	TGTGCCAGCAGCCAAGAGGGGCTACGGGGTCAGCCCCAGCATTTT	CASSQEGLRGQPQHF
TRBJ1-5	TRBV12-3/TRBV12-4	medium-sized	NA	TGTGCCAGCAGTCAAGGGTCACAGAATCAGCCCCAGCATTTT	CASSQGSQNQPQHF
TRBJ2-1	TRBV7-2	many	TRBD1	TGTGCCAGCAGCCGCTCCGGGACAGGAAGTTCCAATGAGCAGTTCTTC	CASSRSGTGSSNEQFF
TRBJ1-6	TRBV5-1	many	NA	TGCGCCAGCAGCTTGGTGACCTCTGGAACTAGCTCCTATAATTCACCCCTCCACTTT	CASSLVTSGTSSYNSPLHF
TRBJ1-5	TRBV15	many	NA	TGTGCCACCAGCAGGGACCGGCCGGCTTTGGGGCCCCAGCATTTT	CATSRDRPALGPQHF
TRBJ1-1	TRBV7-2	many	TRBD1	TGTGCCAGCAGCTTAGGAACAGGGGTTCGGATCACTGAAGCTTTCTTT	CASSLGTGVRITEAFF
TRBJ1-1	TRBV28	many	NA	TGTGCCAGCAGCCTGGGACAAGGCGAAGCTTTCTTT	CASSLGQGEAFF
TRBJ2-5	TRBV12-3/TRBV12-4	many	NA	TGTGCCAGCAGTCCAGGGGCGAAGGAGACCCAGTACTTC	CASSPGAKETQYF
TRBJ2-5	TRBV5-1	many	NA	TGCGCCAGCAGCGTGAACCTGGGGAAGACCCAGTACTTC	CASSVNLGKTQYF
TRBJ2-2	TRBV5-1	medium-sized	NA	TGCGCCAGCAGCTTGGTCGGGGTCGAGGAACCTGGGGAGCTGTTTTTT	CASSLVGVEEPGELFF
TRBJ1-1	TRBV3-1	many	NA	TGTGCCAGCAGCCAAGGAGGCCGGGAAGCTTTCTTT	CASSQGGREAFF
TRBJ1-6	TRBV3-1	many	NA	TGTGCCAGCAGCCAAGGGGCCAGCAGAGGGAGACCCCTCCACTTT	CASSQGASRGRPLHF
TRBJ2-1	TRBV28	many	NA	TGTGCCAGCAGTTTATGGCCCGACGTCGGGGGTCTCTCACGCCAGGCTAAGGACTACAATGAGCAGTTCTTC	CASSLWPDVGGLSRQAKDYNEQFF
TRBJ2-1	TRBV29-1	many	TRBD2	TGCAGCGTTGATTGGTGGGGGGGGTACAATGAGCAGTTCTTC	CSVDWWGGYNEQFF
TRBJ1-1	TRBV5-4	many	TRBD1	TGTGCCAGCAGGGATGGGACAGACATGAACACTGAAGCTTTCTTT	CASRDGTDMNTEAFF
TRBJ2-1	TRBV24-1	many	TRBD2	TGTGCCACCAGTGATCCACAGCGGGGGGCAATCTACAATGAGCAGTTCTTC	CATSDPQRGAIYNEQFF